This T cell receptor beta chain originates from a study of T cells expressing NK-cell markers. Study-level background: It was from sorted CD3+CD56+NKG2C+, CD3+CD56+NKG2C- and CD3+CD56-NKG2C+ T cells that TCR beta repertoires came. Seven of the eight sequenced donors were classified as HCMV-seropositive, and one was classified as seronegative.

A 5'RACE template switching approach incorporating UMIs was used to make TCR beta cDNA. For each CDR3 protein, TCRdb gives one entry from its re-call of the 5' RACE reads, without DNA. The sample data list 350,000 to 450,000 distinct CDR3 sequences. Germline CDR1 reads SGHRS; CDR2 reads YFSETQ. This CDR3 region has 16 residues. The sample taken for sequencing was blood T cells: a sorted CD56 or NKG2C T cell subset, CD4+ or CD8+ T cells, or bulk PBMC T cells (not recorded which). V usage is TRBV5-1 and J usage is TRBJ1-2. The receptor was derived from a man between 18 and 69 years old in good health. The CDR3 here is CASSLEGIQANYGYTF.